Following are 31 T cell receptor beta chains from one sample sequenced in a study of beta chain features in type 1 diabetes (dated by TCRdb to the late 2010s). Library generation was performed with the immunoSEQ multiplex PCR assay. All of the isolated RNA was reverse transcribed with the High Capacity cDNA Reverse Transcription Kit, so expressed TCRB transcripts were sequenced. Held by TCRdb, this immuneACCESS table contains in-frame sequences only and omits some clones. Under half of the omission traces to an unresolved V gene where checked; the cause of the rest is unknown. Counted in this sample were around 310,000 clones; about 10% of them appeared once. Jointly, the top ten make up 0.015% of the sample. Material for sequencing was naive CD4+ T cells from blood. What the cell subset or site label conveys for this sample: true naive CD4+ T cells. The receptors shown here come from a woman aged 25 to 39 in good health.

This clone showed up just a few times. The chain joins TRBV4-2 to TRBJ2-5, with a weak D call TRBD2 (6 bases). The CDR3 sequence is 15 residues long. From germline, CDR1 is LGHNA and CDR2 YNFKEQ. V was shortened by 2 bases and J by 1 base, with 11 bases between the two germline ends. The CDR3 spells CASSQRRESQETQYF. In DNA, the CDR3 is TGTGCCAGCAGCCAAAGGAGGGAGAGCCAAGAGACCCAGTACTTC.

V gene TRBV7-9 combines with J gene TRBJ1-1; weak D call: TRBD1 (5 bases). From germline, CDR1 is SEHNR and CDR2 FQNEAQ (reference sequence). V was clipped by 5 bases and J by 0 bases, with 13 bases between them. The length of the CDR3 is 15 residues. The CDR3 bases are TGTGCCAGCAGCCCCTGGGCGGGACTGAACACTGAAGCTTTCTTT. Protein sequence: CASSPWAGLNTEAFF.

This clone appeared a few times. The chain carries TRBV18 and TRBJ2-1; 10 bases match TRBD2. The junction had 6 bases not matched to a gene; V was cut back by 0 bases and J by 10 bases. The CDR3 is made up of 15 amino acids. Germline V gives CDR1 KGHSH, CDR2 LQKENI. CDR3 protein: CASSPPASGSNEQFF. CDR3 sequence (DNA): TGTGCCAGCTCACCACCCGCTAGCGGGAGTAACGAGCAGTTCTTC.

This clone was detected only a few times. The rearrangement uses TRBV5-1 and TRBJ2-1; 14 bases agree with TRBD2. CDR1 is SGHRS, CDR2 YFSETQ, per germline. J lost 7 bases, V lost 4 bases, and 7 bases had no gene match. This CDR3 contains 16 residues. CDR3 DNA sequence: TGCGCCAGCAGCCCGCCCGGGACTAGCGGGAGTAATGAGCAGTTCTTC. The encoded protein is CASSPPGTSGSNEQFF.

The rearrangement links TRBV27 to TRBJ2-5; possible D gene TRBD1, 5 bases. The J call may be mistaken, given a closer DNA end match to TRBJ2-7. This CDR3 has 15 amino acids. From germline, CDR1 is MNHEY and CDR2 SMNVEV (reference sequence). CDR3 amino acids: CASSLIGQGPYEQYF. The CDR3 DNA follows: TGTGCCAGCAGTTTAATCGGGCAGGGCCCGTACGAGCAGTACTTC.

This clone turned up a few times. The chain has TRBV28 and TRBJ1-5; 8 bases are shared with TRBD1. V dropped 7 bases and J dropped 6; count of bases not matched to a gene: 8. The CDR3 has 14 residues. CDR1 is MDHEN and CDR2 is SYDVKM in the germline V gene. The CDR3 spells CASTAGGPSQPQHF. Here the CDR3 DNA reads TGTGCCAGCACAGCAGGGGGCCCTAGTCAGCCCCAGCATTTT.

This clone was counted between two and nine times. This chain uses TRBV27 with TRBJ2-6; TRBD1 agrees at 8 bases. V gave up 3 bases and J gave up 0 bases; unmatched junction bases: 4. The CDR3 is 17 residues long. Germline lookup yields CDR1 MNHEY and CDR2 SMNVEV (reference sequence). In DNA, the CDR3 is TGTGCCAGCAGTTTGACAGGGGCTGTCTCTGGGGCCAACGTCCTGACTTTC. This codes for CASSLTGAVSGANVLTF.

The CDR3 bases are TGCGCCAGCAGCTTGGTAGTAGCGGACGAGCAGTACTTC. It specifies CASSLVVADEQYF. This chain uses TRBV5-1 with TRBJ2-7; D may be TRBD2 (6 bases). The CDR3 totals 13 residues. V was pared by 0 bases and J by 5 bases, with 9 bases between. Germline-derived CDR1 and CDR2 are SGHRS and YFSETQ.

In this sample, this clone turned up a few times. V and J are TRBV5-1 and TRBJ2-5, with TRBD2 matching 10 bases. The length of the CDR3 is 18 residues. With V trimmed by 7 bases and J by 4 bases, 19 bases remained unmatched. CDR1 SGHRS and CDR2 YFSETQ come from the germline V gene. Here the CDR3 reads CASRGSVKAGGPGETQYF. CDR3 nucleotides: TGCGCCAGCCGGGGGTCCGTGAAAGCGGGAGGGCCCGGAGAGACCCAGTACTTC.

This clone was seen only a few times. This chain connects TRBV10-3 to TRBJ2-1; tentative D call: TRBD1 (6 bases). The length of the CDR3 is 16 residues. V lost 2 bases to trimming and J lost 6 bases, with 17 bases between them. The germline V gene encodes CDR1 ENHRY and CDR2 SYGVKD. The CDR3 protein is CAISELGQHTLNEQFF. CDR3 in DNA: TGTGCCATCAGTGAGCTCGGACAGCACACACTCAATGAGCAGTTCTTC.

The chain is built from TRBV4-2 and TRBJ2-2, with a tentative D call TRBD2 (6 bases). CDR1 and CDR2 (germline): LGHNA, YNFKEQ. This CDR3 is built from 16 residues. Deletions cut 3 bases from V and 5 bases from J, with 16 bases between. CDR3 in DNA: TGTGCCAGCAGCCAGGAAGCCGGGACTTTAACCGGGGAGCTGTTTTTT. It yields the protein CASSQEAGTLTGELFF.

The gene calls are TRBV5-1 and TRBJ2-3, with D unresolved. V was clipped by 4 bases and J by 2 bases, with 5 bases between them. Germline loops: CDR1 SGHRS, CDR2 YFSETQ. CDR3 length: 12 residues. The DNA of the CDR3 is TGCGCCAGCAGCATAAACACAGATACGCAGTATTTT. The encoded protein is CASSINTDTQYF.

The rearrangement links TRBV9 to TRBJ2-1; tentatively, D is TRBD1 (6 bases). Trimming pared 0 bases from V and 8 bases from J, leaving 12 bases between. Per germline, CDR1 SGDLS and CDR2 YYNGEE. CDR3 size: 14 residues. This chain's CDR3 is CASSVATGLDEQFF. DNA for the CDR3: TGTGCCAGCAGCGTAGCCACAGGGCTCGATGAGCAGTTCTTC.

This clone was seen only a few times. The chain recombines TRBV28 with TRBJ1-5; D is possibly TRBD1 (6 bases). CDR1 is MDHEN, CDR2 SYDVKM, per germline. Trimming pared 6 bases from V and 0 bases from J, leaving 21 bases between. CDR3 length equals 18 residues. The chain's CDR3 is CASRPSALWTVSNQPQHF. CDR3 sequence (DNA): TGTGCCAGCAGACCCAGCGCACTCTGGACAGTTAGCAATCAGCCCCAGCATTTT.

There are a few counts of this clone. The V gene is TRBV7-3, the J gene TRBJ2-1; TRBD2 matches 9 bases. Germline CDR1 is SGHTA and CDR2 is FQGTGA. V trimming: 5 bases; J trimming: 3 bases; junction bases outside the gene matches: 5. The CDR3 loop spans 15 amino acids. CDR3 amino acids: CASSPLAGNYNEQFF. The CDR3 bases are TGTGCCAGCAGCCCTCTAGCGGGAAACTACAATGAGCAGTTCTTC.

This clone was observed a few times. V gene TRBV18 combines with J gene TRBJ2-5; TRBD2 matches at 10 bases. CDR1 and CDR2 from the germline V gene are KGHSH and LQKENI. After removal of 2 bases from V and 2 bases from J, the junction contained 2 bases not matched to a gene. This CDR3 contains 15 residues. CDR3 loop: CASSPIAGGQETQYF. The CDR3 DNA follows: TGTGCCAGCTCACCAATAGCGGGAGGACAAGAGACCCAGTACTTC. Complete variable domain (other parts from reference TRBV18 and TRBJ2-5): NAGVMQNPRHLVRRRGQEARLRCSPMKGHSHVYWYRQLPEEGLKFMVYLQKENIIDESGMPKERFSAEFPKEGPSILRIQQVVRGDSAAYFCASSPIAGGQETQYFGPGTRLLVL.

This clone has just a few counts. The chain couples TRBV20-1 to TRBJ2-3; a weak D match, TRBD1 (6 bases). The germline V and J ends were trimmed by 8 bases and 6 bases, with 12 bases remaining between them. This CDR3 spans 11 amino acids. In germline, CDR1 is DFQATT, CDR2 SNEGSKA (reference sequence). CDR3 amino acids: CSQTGTDTQYF. CDR3 DNA sequence: TGCAGTCAAACAGGGACCGATACGCAGTATTTT.

V usage is TRBV29-1 and J usage is TRBJ2-5, with 9 positions matching TRBD1. Germline values: CDR1 SQVTM, CDR2 ANQGSEA. Trimming cost V 7 bases and J 2 bases; bases outside gene matches: 14. The CDR3 totals 16 residues. CDR3 bases: TGCAGCGGAAGAAACCCGGGACAGGGATTTCAAGAGACCCAGTACTTC. Translating it yields CSGRNPGQGFQETQYF.

The CDR3 nucleotides are TGTGCCAGCAGTGAGGTGGGAGTGGAGCGCGAGCAGTACTTC. Its translation is CASSEVGVEREQYF. The J gene is TRBJ2-7, the V gene TRBV2; possibly TRBD2 for D (5 bases). The CDR3 is 14 amino acids. Germline V CDR1 and CDR2: SNHLY, FYNNEI. Trimming pared 3 bases from V and 6 bases from J, leaving 15 bases between.

The chain is built from TRBV29-1 and TRBJ1-1; TRBD1 matches at 9 bases. The germline CDR1 and CDR2 sequences are SQVTM and ANQGSEA. The CDR3 has 15 residues. V was clipped by 0 bases and J by 7 bases; unmatched bases: 9. The CDR3, as DNA: TGCAGCGTTGAAGATACCGGGACAGGGCCTAATGAAGCTTTCTTT. This codes for CSVEDTGTGPNEAFF. The full variable domain, in which reference TRBV29-1 and TRBJ1-1 provide the parts outside the CDR3, is SAVISQKPSRDICQRGTSLTIQCQVDSQVTMMFWYRQQPGQSLTLIATANQGSEATYESGFVIDKFPISRPNLTFSTLTVSNMSPEDSSIYLCSVEDTGTGPNEAFFGQGTRLTVV.

V gene TRBV2 combines with J gene TRBJ1-2; 10 positions match TRBD1. Germline CDR1 reads SNHLY; CDR2 reads FYNNEI. The CDR3 contains 14 residues. The V segment lost 6 bases and the J segment 7 bases; nucleotides outside the gene matches: 8. The CDR3 spells CASRLRQGAVGYTF. The CDR3 nucleotides read TGTGCCAGCAGACTACGACAGGGGGCGGTTGGCTACACCTTC.

Only a few counts were recorded for this clone. The rearrangement links TRBV2 to TRBJ2-7; D is ambiguous. Germline V CDR1 and CDR2: SNHLY, FYNNEI. Trimming shortened V by 8 bases and J by 4 bases, and 9 bases separated the two germline ends. The CDR3 has 11 residues. The CDR3 DNA sequence: TGTGCCAGCGATGGGCTATACGAGCAGTACTTC. This sequence encodes CASDGLYEQYF.

V and J are TRBV30 and TRBJ1-5; 7 bases are shared with TRBD1. The germline V gene has CDR1 GTSNPN and CDR2 SVGIG (reference sequence). The junction had 3 bases not matched to a gene; V was cut back by 1 base and J by 3 bases. The CDR3 runs to 14 residues. DNA of the CDR3: TGTGCCTGGAGTGGACAGGGAATCAATCAGCCCCAGCATTTT. As protein: CAWSGQGINQPQHF.

This clone has just a few counts. The chain couples TRBV9 to TRBJ2-5; 8 positions agree with TRBD1. The V gene's germline CDR1 is SGDLS and CDR2 YYNGEE. The CDR3 totals 13 residues. The junction had 0 bases not matched to a gene; V was cut back by 0 bases and J by 5 bases. The CDR3 sequence is CASSVGTGETQYF. CDR3 DNA sequence: TGTGCCAGCAGCGTAGGGACAGGGGAGACCCAGTACTTC.

V is TRBV10-3 and J is TRBJ2-7; a weak D match, TRBD1 (7 bases). V shed 8 bases and J shed 7 bases, with 18 bases lying between them. The CDR3 totals 13 residues. Germline CDR1 is ENHRY and CDR2 is SYGVKD. The CDR3 sequence: CAIRGTETMEQYF. As DNA, the CDR3 is TGTGCCATCCGCGGGACAGAGACTATGGAGCAGTACTTC.

This clone was counted between two and nine times. This chain joins TRBV7-6 and TRBJ2-3; D gene unclear. V lost 2 bases and J lost 8, with 20 bases in between. There are 16 residues in the CDR3. From germline, CDR1 is SGHVS and CDR2 FNYEAQ. The CDR3 sequence: CASSLPWRNNPGTQYF. CDR3 nucleotide sequence: TGTGCCAGCAGCTTACCGTGGCGGAATAACCCTGGTACGCAGTATTTT.

V and J are TRBV5-4 and TRBJ2-7; 7 bases are a match to TRBD1. Germline CDR1 SGHNT, CDR2 YYREEE (reference sequence). With V trimmed by 4 bases and J by 7 bases, 14 bases remained unmatched. This CDR3 has 15 amino acids. The CDR3 sequence is CASSQGQFGTREQYF. The CDR3 coding sequence is TGTGCCAGCAGCCAGGGACAGTTCGGAACTCGTGAGCAGTACTTC.

The rearrangement joins TRBV28 to TRBJ1-2; D gene unclear. Trimming pared 4 bases from V and 4 bases from J, leaving 16 bases between. The CDR3 loop spans 15 amino acids. The germline V gene encodes CDR1 MDHEN and CDR2 SYDVKM. Here the CDR3 reads CASSSAGPSVYGYTF. DNA for the CDR3: TGTGCCAGCAGTTCGGCAGGTCCGTCGGTCTATGGCTACACCTTC.

This clone occurred a few times. The chain combines TRBV28 with TRBJ2-1; TRBD1 might be the D (6 bases). V lost 4 bases and J lost 0, with 13 bases in between. CDR1 and CDR2 (germline): MDHEN, SYDVKM. The CDR3 is made up of 16 amino acids. DNA for the CDR3: TGTGCCAGCAGTTCACTCCTAGGGGGCTCCTACAATGAGCAGTTCTTC. Residues: CASSSLLGGSYNEQFF. Full variable domain (outside the CDR3, taken from reference TRBV28 and TRBJ2-1): DVKVTQSSRYLVKRTGEKVFLECVQDMDHENMFWYRQDPGLGLRLIYFSYDVKMKEKGDIPEGYSVSREKKERFSLILESASTNQTSMYLCASSSLLGGSYNEQFFGPGTRLTVL.

This clone showed up just a few times. This chain links TRBV21-1 with TRBJ2-7; the D segment call TRBD1 is taken from the table without a DNA check. TRBV21-1 is flagged as a pseudogene. The CDR3 runs 14 residues. CDR3: CASIPSQFTYEQYF. CDR3 nucleotide sequence: TGTGCCAGCATCCCCTCACAGTTTACCTACGAGCAGTACTTC.

This clone was detected a few times. The chain carries TRBV7-2 and TRBJ2-1; 8 nucleotides match TRBD2. The ends lost 5 bases at V and 7 bases at J; junction bases unmatched: 19. The CDR3 runs to 18 residues. Germline values: CDR1 SGHTA, CDR2 FQGNSA. The CDR3 DNA sequence: TGTGCCAGCAGCCCTATCGGGGGTGGCGGGAGGTCGTGGAATGAGCAGTTCTTC. It is translated as CASSPIGGGGRSWNEQFF.